Listed here are 21 T cell receptor beta chains from one sample, sequenced in a study of blood T cells in healthy people across ages. The authors ran a second PCR of about 7 to 12 cycles using a sample-barcoded 5' primer and a J-beta primer mix. TCRdb independently ran MiXCR on the 5' RACE reads; one entry per CDR3 protein. The sample has roughly 1,000,000 distinct CDR3 sequences; roughly 24% are singletons. These data were also filed under a second study, of T cells of mothers and their children.

What was sequenced was blood. These receptors were collected from a girl aged 2 to 9 in good health.

This clonotype was recorded many times. The CDR3 nucleotides are TGTGCCAGCAGCTTGCGAGGGGCTGGGGCCAACGTCCTGACTTTC. Its protein product is CASSLRGAGANVLTF. The chain has TRBV7-2 and TRBJ2-6; either TRBD1 or TRBD2 may supply D (5 bases each). This CDR3 has 15 residues. Germline V lookup: CDR1 SGHTA, CDR2 FQGNSA. The V end lost 3 bases, the J end lost 2 bases, and 8 bases lay between the germline ends.

Only a few counts were recorded for this clonotype. The chain links TRBV4-1 to TRBJ1-5; D not certain. The CDR3 sequence is 15 residues long. Looked up from germline, CDR1 is MGHRA and CDR2 is YSYEKL. V shed 0 bases and J shed 0 bases, with 6 bases lying between them. CDR3 coding DNA: TGCGCCAGCAGCCAAGATCCCAGTAGCAATCAGCCCCAGCATTTT. Translating it yields CASSQDPSSNQPQHF.

J is TRBJ2-7 and V is TRBV4-2; D is unclear. Germline V CDR1 and CDR2: LGHNA, YNFKEQ. The CDR3 covers 14 residues. V was shortened by 0 bases and J by 2 bases, with 8 bases between the two germline ends. This chain's CDR3 is CASSQEYRTYEQYF. The CDR3 bases are TGTGCCAGCAGCCAAGAGTACCGGACCTACGAGCAGTACTTC.

This clonotype has just a few counts. V gene TRBV12-3 or TRBV12-4 combines with J gene TRBJ2-1; the match to TRBD2 covers 9 bases. This CDR3 comprises 17 residues. V was clipped by 5 bases and J by 0 bases; unmatched bases: 8. CDR3 nucleotides: TGTGCCAGCAGTCCATCGAGCGGGAGGCCCTCCTACAATGAGCAGTTCTTC. Translation: CASSPSSGRPSYNEQFF.

The CDR3 is CSVAEGGGDIQYF. CDR3 nucleotides: TGCAGCGTGGCTGAGGGAGGGGGGGACATTCAGTACTTC. The J gene is TRBJ2-4, the V gene TRBV29-1, with D tentatively TRBD2 (7 bases). The germline V gene has CDR1 SQVTM and CDR2 ANQGSEA. Trimming removed 6 bases from V and 8 bases from J, with 17 bases in between. The length of the CDR3 is 13 residues.

This clonotype has only a few counts. This chain connects TRBV7-9 to TRBJ2-3; 7 positions agree with TRBD1. The J segment lost 5 bases and the V segment lost 1 base, leaving 12 bases of the junction unmatched. The CDR3 loop spans 17 amino acids. The germline gives CDR1 SEHNR, CDR2 FQNEAQ (reference sequence). The CDR3 region has the DNA TGTGCCAGCAGCTTAGACCCGGGACAGCTGCGTGGAGATACGCAGTATTTT. This sequence encodes CASSLDPGQLRGDTQYF.

The CDR3 here is CAISESTRVGETQYF. For the CDR3, the DNA is TGTGCCATCAGTGAGTCGACCAGGGTTGGGGAGACCCAGTACTTC. The chain couples TRBV10-3 to TRBJ2-5; D is perhaps TRBD1 (5 bases). The V and J ends lost 0 bases and 5 bases respectively, with 13 bases between them. This CDR3 contains 15 residues. Germline V gene lookup returns CDR1 ENHRY and CDR2 SYGVKD.

The V call is TRBV12-3 or TRBV12-4, the J call TRBJ2-1; 8 nucleotides agree with TRBD2. V shed 7 bases, J shed 4 bases, and the junction held 12 bases outside the gene matches. The CDR3 runs 16 residues. CDR3 sequence: CASMASSGSGYNEQFF. In DNA form, the CDR3 reads TGTGCCAGCATGGCCTCAAGCGGGAGCGGGTACAATGAGCAGTTCTTC.

The chain has TRBV6-1 and TRBJ2-1; D is uncertain. The end of the DNA aligns better with TRBJ2-7, so the J call may be wrong. Per the germline V gene, CDR1 is MNHNS and CDR2 is SASEGT. This CDR3 has 14 residues. The CDR3, as DNA: TGTGCCAGCAGTGAATCGAGTAGCTCCTACGAGCAGTACTTC. Translating it yields CASSESSSSYEQYF.

The chain couples TRBV7-2 to TRBJ2-5; 8 bases are shared with TRBD2. Trimming removed 5 bases from V and 2 bases from J; junction bases left unmatched: 10. The CDR3 is 16 amino acids. From germline, CDR1 is SGHTA and CDR2 FQGNSA. CDR3 residues: CASSPASGSGQETQYF. CDR3 DNA sequence: TGTGCCAGCAGCCCCGCCAGCGGGAGTGGGCAAGAGACCCAGTACTTC.

As regards this clonotype: At one end the junction does not follow the germline gene, possibly because of a read error. The V and J genes are TRBV11-2 and TRBJ2-3; D is possibly TRBD2 (5 bases). The germline V gene encodes CDR1 SGHAT and CDR2 FQNNGV. The CDR3 sequence is 12 residues long. The CDR3 region has the DNA TGTGCCAGCGGACGGGGAACAGATACGCGGTATTTT. Amino acids: CASGRGTDTRYF.

The chain combines TRBV9 with TRBJ2-2, with D unresolved. CDR3 length: 15 amino acids. V was pared by 3 bases and J by 0 bases, with 9 bases between. Germline CDR1 reads SGDLS; CDR2 reads YYNGEE. CDR3 sequence reads: CASSGPTANTGELFF. CDR3 nucleotide sequence: TGTGCCAGCAGCGGCCCTACGGCGAACACCGGGGAGCTGTTTTTT.

The rearrangement uses TRBV4-1 and TRBJ2-1; 9 nucleotides agree with TRBD1. This CDR3 is 15 amino acids long. Germline V CDR1 and CDR2: MGHRA, YSYEKL. Trimming removed 3 bases from V and 6 bases from J; junction bases left unmatched: 6. CDR3 sequence (DNA): TGCGCCAGCAGCCACGGACAGGGGACCGGCAATGAGCAGTTCTTC. Its protein product is CASSHGQGTGNEQFF.

The V gene is TRBV20-1, the J gene TRBJ2-5, with TRBD2 identical over 11 bases. Germline trimming cut 3 bases from V and 3 bases from J; bases unmatched to any gene: 9. This CDR3 contains 16 residues. CDR1 is DFQATT and CDR2 is SNEGSKA in the germline V gene (reference sequence). CDR3 protein: CSASRAIAGGKETQYF. CDR3 DNA: TGCAGTGCTAGTAGGGCTATAGCGGGAGGGAAAGAGACCCAGTACTTC.

The count of this clonotype is one. The chain employs TRBV15 and TRBJ1-1; 8 bases are shared with TRBD1. The junction had 3 bases not matched to a gene; V was cut back by 2 bases and J by 1 base. The CDR3 spans 15 residues. Per the germline V gene, CDR1 is LNHNV and CDR2 is YYDKDF (reference sequence). CDR3 nucleotides: TGTGCCACCAGCAGACGGACAGGGACGAACACTGAAGCTTTCTTT. Translated: CATSRRTGTNTEAFF.

The chain joins TRBV7-2 to TRBJ1-6, with a weak D call TRBD1 (5 bases). The CDR3 loop spans 14 amino acids. Deletions cut 4 bases from V and 9 bases from J, with 13 bases between. From germline, CDR1 is SGHTA and CDR2 FQGNSA. In DNA form, the CDR3 reads TGTGCCAGCAGCTCAAGGTGGGGGGTTTCACCCCTCCACTTT. Its protein is CASSSRWGVSPLHF.

This chain links TRBV27 with TRBJ2-5; D might be TRBD2 (5 bases). The germline V and J ends were trimmed by 3 bases and 7 bases, with 9 bases remaining between them. Germline loops: CDR1 MNHEY, CDR2 SMNVEV (reference sequence). CDR3 length: 12 residues. The CDR3 region is CASSLIRGTQYF. CDR3 in DNA: TGTGCCAGCAGTTTGATCCGGGGGACCCAGTACTTC.

CDR3 in amino acids: CASSYSGELFF. The CDR3 DNA is TGTGCCAGCAGCTACTCCGGGGAGCTGTTTTTT. The chain is built from TRBV11-2 and TRBJ2-2; no definite D call. From germline, CDR1 is SGHAT and CDR2 FQNNGV. The CDR3 length is 11 residues. Trimming cost V 4 bases and J 6 bases, with 3 bases left between them. The variable domain in full, with the rest retrieved from reference TRBV11-2 and TRBJ2-2, is EAGVAQSPRYKIIEKRQSVAFWCNPISGHATLYWYQQILGQGPKLLIQFQNNGVVDDSQLPKDRFSAERLKGVDSTLKIQPAKLEDSAVYLCASSYSGELFFGEGSRLTVL.

The chain carries TRBV27 and TRBJ1-2; TRBD1 might be the D (5 bases). The V gene's germline CDR1 is MNHEY and CDR2 SMNVEV (reference sequence). V lost 4 bases and J lost 7, with 16 bases in between. The CDR3 has 14 residues. The CDR3 DNA sequence: TGTGCCAGCAGTTCACGGACACGGGCGGCTGGCTACACCTTC. Translating gives CASSSRTRAAGYTF.

As for this clonotype: A single base separates this from a much larger clone, so it may be a read error. V usage is TRBV12-3 or TRBV12-4 and J usage is TRBJ2-3; D unclear. This CDR3 is built from 10 residues. The CDR3 DNA reads TGTGCCAGCAGCACAGATACGGAGTATTTT. The encoded protein is CASSTDTEYF.

This clonotype was counted between two and nine times. The chain is built from TRBV11-2 and TRBJ2-7; D may be TRBD1 or TRBD2 (5 bases each). The CDR3 spans 17 residues. Trimming removed 5 bases from V and 1 base from J, with 21 bases in between. CDR1 and CDR2 (germline): SGHAT, FQNNGV. DNA of the CDR3: TGTGCCAGCAGCCCATACCCTTTGGGGGACGGATCCTACGAGCAGTACTTC. Protein sequence: CASSPYPLGDGSYEQYF.